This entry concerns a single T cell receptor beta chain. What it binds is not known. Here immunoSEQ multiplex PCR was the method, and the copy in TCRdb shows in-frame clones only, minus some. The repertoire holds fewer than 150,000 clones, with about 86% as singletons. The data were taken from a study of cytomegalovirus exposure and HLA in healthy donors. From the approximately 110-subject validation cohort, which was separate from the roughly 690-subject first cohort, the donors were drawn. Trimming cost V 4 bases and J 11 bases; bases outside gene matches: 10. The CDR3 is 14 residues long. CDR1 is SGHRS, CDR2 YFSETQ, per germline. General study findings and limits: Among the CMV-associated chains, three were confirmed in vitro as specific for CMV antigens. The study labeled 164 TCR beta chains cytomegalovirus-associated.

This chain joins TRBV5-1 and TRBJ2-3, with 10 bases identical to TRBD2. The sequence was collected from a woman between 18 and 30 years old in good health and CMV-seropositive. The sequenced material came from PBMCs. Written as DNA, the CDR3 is TGCGCCAGCAGCCCCACCAGCGGGGGGGTGGGGCAGTATTTT. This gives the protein CASSPTSGGVGQYF.